The 20 T cell receptor beta chains reported below all come from one sample, sequenced in a study of Ad26.COV2.S vaccination and SARS-CoV-2 variants. Using immunoSEQ multiplex PCR, the repertoire was profiled, and TCRdb retains in-frame clones only, with some absent. Found here are fewer than 900,000 clones, 89% of them singletons; the top ten hold over 1.3%. Specified treatment: around 19 received Ad26.COV2.S at low or high dose, single or two shots; a few received placebo; per-sample allocation not given. Samples came from day 63 after the first vaccine or placebo injection. The sequenced sample was peripheral blood, obtained in a trial of Ad26.COV2.S vaccine versus placebo. These receptors were collected from a person between 18 and 65 years old who received the Ad26.COV2.S COVID-19 vaccine or a placebo.

The chain links TRBV6-6 to TRBJ2-3; D tentatively reads TRBD1 or TRBD2 (6 bases each). The V end was cut by 4 bases, the J end by 1 base, with 9 bases between. The germline gives CDR1 MNHNY, CDR2 SVGAGI (reference sequence). The CDR3 length is 14 residues. The CDR3 bases are TGTGCCAGCAGTTCGAGGGGGGGCACAGATACGCAGTATTTT. Encoded protein: CASSSRGGTDTQYF.

This chain links TRBV4-2 with TRBJ2-7, with a weak D call TRBD2 (6 bases). The CDR3 contains 15 residues. V was cut by 1 base and J by 3 bases, with 13 bases left in between. Germline CDR1 reads LGHNA; CDR2 reads YNFKEQ. The CDR3 spells CASSQGPSDYYEQYF. In nucleotides, the CDR3 is TGTGCCAGCAGCCAAGGTCCCTCGGACTACTACGAGCAGTACTTC.

The J gene is TRBJ2-3, the V gene TRBV5-4, with 12 bases that match TRBD2. The length of the CDR3 is 18 residues. Germline CDR1 SGHNT, CDR2 YYREEE (reference sequence). J lost 10 bases, V lost 0 bases, and 15 bases had no gene match. The CDR3, as DNA: TGTGCCAGCAGCTTGGGAGCCCCGACTAGCGGGGGACGTTTGGCGCAGTATTTT. Amino acid sequence: CASSLGAPTSGGRLAQYF.

The chain links TRBV27 to TRBJ2-2, with D maybe TRBD1 (7 bases). Germline CDR1 reads MNHEY; CDR2 reads SMNVEV (reference sequence). This CDR3 region has 16 residues. Trimming stripped 3 bases from V and 4 bases from J, with 15 bases between. This CDR3 reads CASSFGQGGGTGELFF. The CDR3 DNA is TGTGCCAGCAGTTTCGGGCAGGGGGGAGGCACCGGGGAGCTGTTTTTT.

This clone was recorded once. The rearrangement uses TRBV24-1 and TRBJ1-5, with D unclear. CDR3 length: 12 residues. CDR1 and CDR2 from the germline V gene are KGHDR and SFDVKD. Deletions cut 6 bases from V and 4 bases from J, with 6 bases between. This chain's CDR3 is CATSYGNQPQHF. CDR3 nucleotides: TGTGCCACCAGTTACGGGAATCAGCCCCAGCATTTT.

This clone was picked up one time. V usage is TRBV7-9 and J usage is TRBJ2-7; tentative D call: TRBD2 (6 bases). There are 12 residues in the CDR3. V gave up 1 base and J gave up 7 bases, with 8 bases separating them. Germline CDR1 SEHNR, CDR2 FQNEAQ (reference sequence). The CDR3 reads CASSLGSGEQYF. CDR3 bases: TGTGCCAGCAGCTTAGGGAGCGGGGAGCAGTACTTC.

The rearrangement uses TRBV18 and TRBJ2-1, with D possibly matching TRBD1 (6 bases). CDR1 is KGHSH and CDR2 is LQKENI in the germline V gene. Trimming stripped 4 bases from V and 3 bases from J, with 22 bases between. CDR3 length: 18 residues. The CDR3 DNA follows: TGTGCCAGCTCACGCCATAGAGGGACACCATCGAGCTACAATGAGCAGTTCTTC. Translated, it gives CASSRHRGTPSSYNEQFF. The full variable domain, rest sourced from reference TRBV18 and TRBJ2-1, is NAGVMQNPRHLVRRRGQEARLRCSPMKGHSHVYWYRQLPEEGLKFMVYLQKENIIDESGMPKERFSAEFPKEGPSILRIQQVVRGDSAAYFCASSRHRGTPSSYNEQFFGPGTRLTVL.

The chain employs TRBV6-2 or TRBV6-3 and TRBJ2-2; TRBD1 matches at 9 bases. This CDR3 has 15 amino acids. V was clipped by 6 bases and J by 5 bases; unmatched bases: 7. Germline CDR1 reads MNHEY; CDR2 reads SVGEGT. Here the CDR3 DNA reads TGTGCCAGCAGACCTGACAGGGGGTCAACCGGGGAGCTGTTTTTT. Translated, it gives CASRPDRGSTGELFF.

The chain combines TRBV30 with TRBJ2-1, with D unresolved. There are 12 residues in the CDR3. Deletions cut 4 bases from V and 5 bases from J, with 9 bases between. The germline V gene has CDR1 GTSNPN and CDR2 SVGIG (reference sequence). CDR3 residues: CAWTESDNEQFF. For the CDR3, the DNA is TGTGCCTGGACAGAGTCGGACAATGAGCAGTTCTTC.

The table lists this clone with a count of one. The same CDR3 is also encoded by other DNA sequences in this sample. The chain uses TRBV5-1 and TRBJ2-7, with TRBD1 as a possible D gene (7 bases). Germline V gene sequence: CDR1 SGHRS, CDR2 YFSETQ. The CDR3 contains 15 residues. The V end was cut by 0 bases, the J end by 2 bases, with 12 bases between. CDR3 DNA sequence: TGCGCCAGCAGCTTGGTCCAGGGGGGTCCCTACGAGCAGTACTTC. This encodes CASSLVQGGPYEQYF. Together with reference TRBV5-1 and TRBJ2-7, the CDR3 gives the full variable domain: KAGVTQTPRYLIKTRGQQVTLSCSPISGHRSVSWYQQTPGQGLQFLFEYFSETQRNKGNFPGRFSGRQFSNSRSEMNVSTLELGDSALYLCASSLVQGGPYEQYFGPGTRLTVT.

The gene calls are TRBV9 and TRBJ2-2; D call uncertain. This CDR3 comprises 13 residues. V was pared by 0 bases and J by 7 bases, with 7 bases between. The germline CDR1 and CDR2 sequences are SGDLS and YYNGEE. CDR3 sequence: CASSVGFDGELFF. CDR3 nucleotide sequence: TGTGCCAGCAGCGTAGGTTTTGACGGGGAGCTGTTTTTT.

The chain combines TRBV18 with TRBJ1-2, with TRBD1 identical over 9 bases. Germline trimming cut 4 bases from V and 4 bases from J; bases unmatched to any gene: 1. Per germline, CDR1 KGHSH and CDR2 LQKENI. The length of the CDR3 is 13 residues. The CDR3 loop reads CASSLQGAYGYTF. CDR3 DNA: TGTGCCAGCTCACTACAGGGGGCCTATGGCTACACCTTC.

This clone was recorded only once. The chain employs TRBV7-2 and TRBJ2-3; weak D call: TRBD2 (5 bases). Germline V gene lookup returns CDR1 SGHTA and CDR2 FQGNSA. V lost 4 bases, J lost 0 bases, and 11 bases lay in between. The CDR3 runs 15 residues. The CDR3 DNA is TGTGCCAGCAGCTCCTGGGAGACTAGCACAGATACGCAGTATTTT. Encoded protein: CASSSWETSTDTQYF.

The chain has TRBV6-2 or TRBV6-3 and TRBJ1-2; D ambiguous. This CDR3 region has 14 residues. V was trimmed by 2 bases and J by 4 bases, leaving 11 bases between them. The germline V gene encodes CDR1 MNHEY and CDR2 SVGEGT. DNA of the CDR3: TGTGCCAGCAGTTACAGGACCCCCTCCTATGGCTACACCTTC. Translation: CASSYRTPSYGYTF.

The chain combines TRBV9 with TRBJ1-6, with TRBD1 matching 8 bases. The J segment lost 7 bases and the V segment lost 2 bases, leaving 2 bases of the junction unmatched. This CDR3 region has 14 residues. The germline gives CDR1 SGDLS, CDR2 YYNGEE. The CDR3 DNA follows: TGTGCCAGCAGCGTGGGACAGGTAAATTCACCCCTCCACTTT. Encoded protein: CASSVGQVNSPLHF.

The chain couples TRBV19 to TRBJ2-4; 8 nucleotides align to TRBD1. Germline V gives CDR1 LNHDA, CDR2 SQIVND (reference sequence). The CDR3 runs 15 residues. V lost 5 bases and J lost 8; bases outside the gene matches: 11. The CDR3 region is CASSLPGQGPDIQYF. The CDR3, as DNA: TGTGCCAGTAGTTTACCAGGACAGGGTCCGGACATTCAGTACTTC.

A single count supports this clone. This chain connects TRBV7-2 to TRBJ2-7, with D maybe TRBD2 (5 bases). The CDR3 covers 15 residues. The germline gives CDR1 SGHTA, CDR2 FQGNSA. Deletions cut 3 bases from V and 2 bases from J, with 14 bases between. DNA for the CDR3: TGTGCCAGCAGCTTCATAGAGGGCGGACCCTACGAGCAGTACTTC. It translates to CASSFIEGGPYEQYF.

The genes are TRBV7-2 and TRBJ2-4; 10 positions agree with TRBD1. In germline, CDR1 is SGHTA, CDR2 FQGNSA. This CDR3 contains 15 residues. Unmatched junction bases numbered 7, after V lost 2 bases and J lost 9 bases. CDR3 in DNA: TGTGCCAGCAGCTTAAGAGGGACAGGGGCGGGCATTCAGTACTTC. Translated: CASSLRGTGAGIQYF. Full variable domain (missing parts from reference TRBV7-2 and TRBJ2-4): GAGVSQSPSNKVTEKGKDVELRCDPISGHTALYWYRQSLGQGLEFLIYFQGNSAPDKSGLPSDRFSAERTGGSVSTLTIQRTQQEDSAVYLCASSLRGTGAGIQYFGAGTRLSVL.

This clone was picked up one time. The gene calls are TRBV27 and TRBJ2-1, with a possible D match to TRBD1 (7 bases). Germline V gives CDR1 MNHEY, CDR2 SMNVEV (reference sequence). Trimming pared 5 bases from V and 8 bases from J, leaving 16 bases between. The CDR3 loop spans 14 amino acids. CDR3 amino acids: CASSLRGVWDEQFF. The CDR3 DNA reads as TGTGCCAGCAGTCTCAGGGGGGTCTGGGATGAGCAGTTCTTC.

This rearrangement joins TRBV5-1 to TRBJ2-2; TRBD1 matches 7 bases. Germline CDR1 is SGHRS and CDR2 is YFSETQ. CDR3 length: 18 amino acids. The V gene end was trimmed by 0 bases and the J gene end by 6 bases; junction bases not matched to a gene: 14. CDR3 nucleotide sequence: TGCGCCAGCAGCTTGGCGGGACAGAGTCCAACAAGGGCCGGGGAGCTGTTTTTT. Its protein product is CASSLAGQSPTRAGELFF. The variable domain in full, with the rest retrieved from reference TRBV5-1 and TRBJ2-2, is KAGVTQTPRYLIKTRGQQVTLSCSPISGHRSVSWYQQTPGQGLQFLFEYFSETQRNKGNFPGRFSGRQFSNSRSEMNVSTLELGDSALYLCASSLAGQSPTRAGELFFGEGSRLTVL.